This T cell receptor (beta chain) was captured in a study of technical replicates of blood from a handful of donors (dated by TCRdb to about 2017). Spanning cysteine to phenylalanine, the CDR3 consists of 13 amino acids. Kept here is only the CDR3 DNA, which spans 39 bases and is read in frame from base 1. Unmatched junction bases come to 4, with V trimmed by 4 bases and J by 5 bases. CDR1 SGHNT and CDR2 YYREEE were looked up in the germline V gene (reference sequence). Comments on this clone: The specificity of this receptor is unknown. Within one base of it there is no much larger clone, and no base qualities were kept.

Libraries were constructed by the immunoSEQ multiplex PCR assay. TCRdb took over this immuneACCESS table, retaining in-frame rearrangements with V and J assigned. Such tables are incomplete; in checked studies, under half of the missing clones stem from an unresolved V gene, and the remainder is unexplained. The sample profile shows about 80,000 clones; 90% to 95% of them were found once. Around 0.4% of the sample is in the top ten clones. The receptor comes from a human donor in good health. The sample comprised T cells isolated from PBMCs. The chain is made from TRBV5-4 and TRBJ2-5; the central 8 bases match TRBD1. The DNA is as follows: TGTGCCAGCAGCCTGACAGGGGTCGAGACCCAGTACTTC. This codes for CASSLTGVETQYF. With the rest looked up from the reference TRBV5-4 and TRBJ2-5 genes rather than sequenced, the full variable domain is ETGVTQSPTHLIKTRGQQVTLRCSSQSGHNTVSWYQQALGQGPQFIFQYYREEENGRGNFPPRFSGLQFPNYSSELNVNALELDDSALYLCASSLTGVETQYFGPGTRLLVL.